The T cell receptor (beta chain) described here comes from a study of blood T cell repertoires in COVID-19. Study context: COVID-19 samples, acute and convalescent, were from the United States, Italy and Spain. From T cells, B-cell-depleted T cells, or PBMCs came the material, which was cDNA or gDNA.

How the authors handled the data: Estimates of nucleated cell counts were drawn from the amplification of reference gene primers. Sequenced by immunoSEQ multiplex PCR; TCRdb stores in-frame clones only, minus some. The D gene and trimming were derived from the DNA, and the V and J assignments and clone size from that table. The data show about 83,000 clones, 86% seen once. The CDR3 sequence is 16 residues long. CDR1 SNHLY and CDR2 FYNNEI come from the germline V gene. Trimming took 6 bases from V and 5 from J; bases not matched to a gene: 12. Sequencing was performed on peripheral blood. The receptor was derived from an elderly woman in a cohort sampled during active or convalescent COVID-19. V is TRBV2 and J is TRBJ1-5, with 8 bases fitting TRBD1. CDR3 loop: CASRERQGTIDQPQHF. CDR3 coding DNA: TGTGCCAGCAGGGAGAGACAGGGGACCATAGATCAGCCCCAGCATTTT.